The 8 T cell receptor beta chains below come from one sample, sequenced in a study of OX40 agonist ivuxolimab in advanced cancers. TCRdb's table, derived via immunoSEQ multiplex PCR, lists solely in-frame clones and lacks some. Among some 68,000 clones, around 90% were seen once, and the ten largest hold around 0.98%. Sequences were derived from CD4+ or CD8+ T cells sorted from blood, sampled in a trial of the OX40 agonist ivuxolimab. Receptor source: an adult with an advanced solid tumor such as melanoma, head and neck, liver or kidney cancer.

The V gene is TRBV5-5, the J gene TRBJ2-3, with D uncertain. V lost 1 base to trimming and J lost 2 bases, with 11 bases between them. The CDR3 runs to 15 residues. CDR1 SGHKS and CDR2 YYEKEE come from the germline V gene (reference sequence). DNA for the CDR3: TGTGCCAGCAGCTTGAAACTAACCTTCACAGATACGCAGTATTTT. This translates into CASSLKLTFTDTQYF.

This clone appeared a few times. V gene TRBV13 combines with J gene TRBJ1-5, with 7 bases fitting TRBD1. CDR1 is PRHDT, CDR2 FYEKMQ, per germline (reference sequence). The CDR3 has 13 residues. J gave up 9 bases and V 0 bases, and 2 bases lay outside the gene matches. The CDR3 region is CASSLGTGRPQHF. DNA of the CDR3: TGTGCCAGCAGCTTAGGGACAGGGAGGCCCCAGCATTTT. Full variable domain (rest looked up from reference TRBV13 and TRBJ1-5): AAGVIQSPRHLIKEKRETATLKCYPIPRHDTVYWYQQGPGQDPQFLISFYEKMQSDKGSIPDRFSAQQFSDYHSELNMSSLELGDSALYFCASSLGTGRPQHFGDGTRLSIL.

The rearrangement uses TRBV19 and TRBJ1-1, with D hard to call. CDR1 and CDR2 (germline): LNHDA, SQIVND (reference sequence). CDR3 length: 17 amino acids. The V end lost 5 bases, the J end lost 1 base, and 20 bases lay between the germline ends. CDR3 protein: CASSPPPFAGSNTEAFF. The CDR3 DNA sequence: TGTGCCAGTAGTCCCCCTCCATTTGCTGGGTCGAACACTGAAGCTTTCTTT.

The chain is built from TRBV4-1 and TRBJ1-1; D unresolved. Germline V CDR1 and CDR2: MGHRA, YSYEKL. The length of the CDR3 is 18 residues. Trimming took off 1 base at V and 4 bases at J, with 22 bases between the two ends. CDR3 DNA sequence: TGCGCCAGCAGCCAAGCGGAACGGGAGGTTGGGAGGGTCACTGAAGCTTTCTTT. Protein: CASSQAEREVGRVTEAFF.

This chain uses TRBV18 with TRBJ2-3; tentatively, D is TRBD1 (6 bases). The CDR3 length is 15 residues. Germline assignment: CDR1 KGHSH and CDR2 LQKENI. The V end was cut by 3 bases, the J end by 6 bases, with 16 bases between. The CDR3 bases are TGTGCCAGCTCACCGGTGGACAGCCTAACGGATACGCAGTATTTT. Translated: CASSPVDSLTDTQYF.

The genes are TRBV28 and TRBJ1-2; a weak D match, TRBD1 (6 bases). Trimming took off 6 bases at V and 2 bases at J, with 22 bases between the two ends. This CDR3 is built from 17 residues. CDR1 and CDR2 from the germline V gene are MDHEN and SYDVKM. The CDR3 protein is CASSPIPGHSSNYGYTF. CDR3 coding DNA: TGTGCCAGCAGCCCGATCCCGGGACACTCAAGCAACTATGGCTACACCTTC.

The genes are TRBV30 and TRBJ1-5; perhaps TRBD1 as D (5 bases). This CDR3 region has 15 residues. With 8 bases removed from V and 0 bases from J, the gap between germline ends came to 17 bases. Germline values: CDR1 GTSNPN, CDR2 SVGIG (reference sequence). CDR3 sequence: CAGGEFTHSNQPQHF. The CDR3, as DNA: TGTGCCGGGGGGGAGTTCACACATAGCAATCAGCCCCAGCATTTT.

This chain connects TRBV7-6 to TRBJ2-5; D gene uncertain. The CDR3 is made up of 14 amino acids. Germline lookup yields CDR1 SGHVS and CDR2 FNYEAQ. V lost 1 base and J 1 base, leaving 7 bases between the germline ends. CDR3 nucleotide sequence: TGTGCCAGCAGCTTAGGAGGATCCCAAGAGACCCAGTACTTC. Its protein is CASSLGGSQETQYF.